Shown below are 20 T cell receptor beta chains from a single sample sequenced in a study of graft-versus-host responses after intestinal transplantation. Graft specimens yielded both intraepithelial and lamina propria lymphocytes. Only in-frame clones appear in the TCRdb table, and some are missing; sequencing was by immunoSEQ multiplex PCR. The table lists some 15,000 clones, around three quarters of them singletons, with 7% to 8% in the top ten. Sequencing was performed on ileum tissue, taken approximately 61 weeks after intestinal transplant. These receptors were obtained from a human patient who received an intestinal transplant, so some T cells may come from the graft donor.

V and J are TRBV18 and TRBJ2-5; D perhaps matches TRBD2 (6 bases). The J call is uncertain, as TRBJ2-7 better fits the DNA end. CDR1 and CDR2 (germline): KGHSH, LQKENI. CDR3 length: 13 residues. CDR3 in amino acids: CASSPGTGAEQYF. The CDR3 nucleotides are TGTGCCAGCTCACCGGGGACGGGAGCCGAGCAGTACTTC.

This chain connects TRBV7-9 to TRBJ2-7; tentatively, D is TRBD2 (5 bases). The CDR3 covers 17 residues. Germline CDR1 SEHNR, CDR2 FQNEAQ (reference sequence). V was pared by 2 bases and J by 1 base, with 18 bases between. The CDR3 bases are TGTGCCAGCAGCTTACCAGCGGTAGGGCCCCCTTCCTACGAGCAGTACTTC. This encodes CASSLPAVGPPSYEQYF.

The chain is built from TRBV7-8 and TRBJ2-7; TRBD2 matches 13 bases. CDR1 and CDR2 from the germline V gene are SGHVS and FQNEAQ. The CDR3 spans 18 residues. Trimming cost V 4 bases and J 1 base; bases outside gene matches: 10. In nucleotides, the CDR3 is TGTGCCAGCAGCTCCGGGACTAGCGGGGCCCGCGGATCCTACGAGCAGTACTTC. Translation gives CASSSGTSGARGSYEQYF.

J is TRBJ1-1 and V is TRBV7-9, with a weak D call TRBD1 (6 bases). Trimming left V 2 bases short and J 1 base short, with 14 bases between. There are 16 residues in the CDR3. Germline V gene data show CDR1 as SEHNR and CDR2 as FQNEAQ (reference sequence). Here the CDR3 reads CASSLRAGDGNTEAFF. The CDR3 DNA follows: TGTGCCAGCAGCTTAAGGGCAGGGGATGGGAACACTGAAGCTTTCTTT.

The gene calls are TRBV5-5 and TRBJ2-7; D is uncertain. CDR1 is SGHKS and CDR2 is YYEKEE in the germline V gene (reference sequence). Trimming took 8 bases from V and 2 from J, leaving 11 bases between them. The CDR3 contains 12 residues. The CDR3 DNA is TGTGCCAGTGGCGTGGGGACCTACGAGCAGTACTTC. Its protein is CASGVGTYEQYF.

A single count supports this clone. V is TRBV5-6 and J is TRBJ2-5; D unresolved. The end of the DNA aligns better with TRBJ2-7, so the J call may be wrong. The CDR3 is 14 amino acids. Looked up from germline, CDR1 is SGHDT and CDR2 is YYEEEE. The CDR3 nucleotides are TGTGCCAGCAGCCTTACAAGTCGAGGACGCGAGCAGTACTTC. It translates to CASSLTSRGREQYF.

The rearrangement joins TRBV21-1 to TRBJ2-7; the table's TRBD2 call for D was not verified on the DNA. TRBV21-1 is reported as a pseudogene. This CDR3 comprises 16 residues. The CDR3 nucleotides are TGTGCCAGCAGTGCACGACTAGCTACACGTGTAGACGAGCAGTACTTC. The encoded protein is CASSARLATRVDEQYF.

The rearrangement uses TRBV5-1 and TRBJ2-2, with no clear D. The CDR3 length is 14 residues. Germline CDR1 SGHRS, CDR2 YFSETQ. Trimming left V 0 bases short and J 8 bases short, with 11 bases between. CDR3 sequence: CASSLATKQGELFF. CDR3 coding DNA: TGCGCCAGCAGCTTGGCCACTAAGCAAGGGGAGCTGTTTTTT.

The rearrangement links TRBV11-1 to TRBJ1-6; D possibly corresponds to TRBD1 (5 bases). The CDR3 has 17 amino acids. Trimming took off 8 bases at V and 9 bases at J, with 26 bases between the two ends. CDR1 is SGHAT, CDR2 FQDESV, per germline (reference sequence). In DNA, the CDR3 is TGTGCCAGCTCCTTTCCCGTCAAACCGGGACCCGGTTCACCCCTCCACTTT. Encoded protein: CASSFPVKPGPGSPLHF.

The count of this clone is one. The chain joins TRBV19 to TRBJ2-5; no clear D gene. The tail of the sequence fits TRBJ2-7 better, so the J call may be wrong. Germline-derived CDR1 and CDR2 are LNHDA and SQIVND (reference sequence). The CDR3 runs to 11 residues. CDR3 nucleotide sequence: TGTGCCAGTAGTAACTCCTACGAGCAGTACTTC. Translated: CASSNSYEQYF.

This clone was picked up one time. The chain employs TRBV9 and TRBJ2-5; D possibly corresponds to TRBD2 (6 bases). V gave up 0 bases and J gave up 3 bases, with 6 bases separating them. This CDR3 region has 13 residues. CDR1 and CDR2 from the germline V gene are SGDLS and YYNGEE. CDR3 residues: CASSVGGEETQYF. The CDR3 DNA follows: TGTGCCAGCAGCGTAGGGGGGGAAGAGACCCAGTACTTC.

The chain has TRBV5-4 and TRBJ2-2; TRBD2 matches 11 bases. The CDR3 runs to 16 residues. V was clipped by 3 bases and J by 5 bases; unmatched bases: 6. In germline, CDR1 is SGHNT, CDR2 YYREEE (reference sequence). The CDR3 nucleotides are TGTGCCAGCAGCTCCTTAGCGGGGGGGCGGACCGGGGAGCTGTTTTTT. Amino acid sequence: CASSSLAGGRTGELFF.

This chain joins TRBV7-2 and TRBJ2-1; no reliable D call. The CDR3 loop spans 11 amino acids. The V gene lost 5 bases and the J gene lost 9 bases, with 8 bases spanning the gap. Per the germline V gene, CDR1 is SGHTA and CDR2 is FQGNSA. The DNA for the CDR3 is TGTGCCAGCAGCCCATTAGGTGAGCAGTTCTTC. Amino acid sequence: CASSPLGEQFF.

The gene calls are TRBV4-1 and TRBJ2-2; 7 positions agree with TRBD1. Germline CDR1 reads MGHRA; CDR2 reads YSYEKL. The junction had 10 bases not matched to a gene; V was cut back by 2 bases and J by 4 bases. The CDR3 covers 17 residues. The CDR3 bases are TGCGCCAGCAGCCAACCCCCTCCCGGGACAGTCACCGGGGAGCTGTTTTTT. Translating it yields CASSQPPPGTVTGELFF.

V usage is TRBV4-1 and J usage is TRBJ2-2; no clear D gene. This CDR3 is built from 15 residues. Germline V gives CDR1 MGHRA, CDR2 YSYEKL. The ends were cut back, 2 bases at V and 6 bases at J, with 13 bases in the middle. For the CDR3, the DNA is TGCGCCAGCAGCCAAACGGGTAGTACGGCCGGGGAGCTGTTTTTT. This codes for CASSQTGSTAGELFF.

The rearrangement uses TRBV10-2 and TRBJ2-5; D unresolved. The DNA end is more similar to TRBJ2-7, so the J call may be wrong. The CDR3 runs 13 residues. CDR1 and CDR2 from the germline V gene are WSHSY and SAAADI. The CDR3 sequence: CASSEAASYEQYF. In DNA form, the CDR3 reads TGCGCCAGCAGTGAGGCAGCCTCCTACGAGCAGTACTTC.

The rearrangement links TRBV25-1 to TRBJ1-6; a possible D gene is TRBD1 (6 bases). Trimming pared 2 bases from V and 8 bases from J, leaving 10 bases between. There are 14 residues in the CDR3. Germline CDR1 is MGHDK and CDR2 is SYGVNS. CDR3 sequence: CASSEGQPHSPLHF. The CDR3 DNA follows: TGTGCCAGCAGTGAAGGACAGCCCCATTCACCCCTCCACTTT.

The V and J genes are TRBV2 and TRBJ1-6; D ambiguous. This CDR3 has 12 residues. Trimming took off 6 bases at V and 10 bases at J, with 10 bases between the two ends. From germline, CDR1 is SNHLY and CDR2 FYNNEI. CDR3 nucleotides: TGTGCCAGCAGAGGTTTGATCTCACCCCTCCACTTT. Its protein is CASRGLISPLHF.

The table lists this clone with a count of one. The chain joins TRBV6-4 to TRBJ1-3; perhaps TRBD1 as D (5 bases). The CDR3 is made up of 15 amino acids. Germline assignment: CDR1 MRHNA and CDR2 SNTAGT. V was shortened by 7 bases and J by 0 bases, with 13 bases between the two germline ends. This chain's CDR3 is CASIGRGASGNTIYF. The CDR3 coding sequence is TGTGCCAGCATAGGTCGTGGGGCCTCTGGAAACACCATATATTTT.

The V and J genes are TRBV29-1 and TRBJ1-2; D not resolved. CDR1 SQVTM and CDR2 ANQGSEA come from the germline V gene. Trimming left V 1 base short and J 7 bases short, with 13 bases between. This CDR3 spans 13 amino acids. The CDR3 here is CSVEGISMVGYTF. CDR3 DNA sequence: TGCAGCGTTGAAGGAATTTCAATGGTTGGCTACACCTTC.